A single sample gave rise to the 20 T cell receptor beta chains below, sequenced in a study of OX40 agonist ivuxolimab in advanced cancers. TCRdb keeps only in-frame clones here, not all; method: immunoSEQ multiplex PCR. In the table there are 70,000 to 90,000 clones, roughly nine tenths of which are singletons. The sequencing here drew on CD4+ or CD8+ T cells sorted from blood, taken in a trial of the OX40 agonist ivuxolimab. Receptors were obtained from an adult with an advanced solid tumor such as melanoma, head and neck, liver or kidney cancer.

This sequence joins TRBV29-1 and TRBJ2-1, with 11 bases that match TRBD2. This CDR3 has 15 residues. Germline CDR1 reads SQVTM; CDR2 reads ANQGSEA. J was trimmed by 8 bases and V by 4 bases; bases with no gene match: 10. The CDR3 DNA sequence: TGCAGCGTTGTGTTTCCACTAGCGGGAGTAGATGAGCAGTTCTTC. Translation: CSVVFPLAGVDEQFF.

The chain carries TRBV19 and TRBJ2-2, with D perhaps given as TRBD1 or TRBD2 (5 bases each). Trimming pared 1 base from V and 3 bases from J, leaving 9 bases between. Germline-derived CDR1 and CDR2 are LNHDA and SQIVND (reference sequence). The CDR3 sequence is 15 residues long. The CDR3 DNA sequence: TGTGCCAGTAGTATAGCGGGGCGGTACACCGGGGAGCTGTTTTTT. This encodes CASSIAGRYTGELFF.

V gene TRBV4-3 combines with J gene TRBJ2-4, with TRBD1 as a possible D gene (5 bases). The length of the CDR3 is 16 residues. CDR1 and CDR2 from the germline V gene are LGHNA and YSLEER. Between the trimmed V and J ends, which lost 0 bases and 0 bases, there was a span of 9 bases. The CDR3 region has the DNA TGCGCCAGCAGCCAAGATTGGGGCAGAGCCAAAAACATTCAGTACTTC. The encoded protein is CASSQDWGRAKNIQYF.

The chain couples TRBV6-5 to TRBJ1-1; D call uncertain. The CDR3 has 12 residues. V was trimmed by 5 bases and J by 1 base, leaving 5 bases between them. The germline gives CDR1 MNHEY, CDR2 SVGAGI. CDR3 bases: TGTGCCAGCAGTCCCAAGAACACTGAAGCTTTCTTT. Translation: CASSPKNTEAFF.

This chain uses TRBV5-4 with TRBJ2-3; D is uncertain. This CDR3 has 12 residues. The germline gives CDR1 SGHNT, CDR2 YYREEE (reference sequence). V was clipped by 1 base and J by 7 bases, with 7 bases between them. In DNA, the CDR3 is TGTGCCAGCAGCTTGTCGGAGAATACGCAGTATTTT. Translating it yields CASSLSENTQYF.

This chain connects TRBV4-1 to TRBJ2-1, with TRBD2 matching 10 bases. The length of the CDR3 is 15 residues. V lost 1 base, J lost 7 bases, and 4 bases stayed unmatched. The germline CDR1 and CDR2 sequences are MGHRA and YSYEKL. The CDR3 here is CASSQGISGGNEQFF. The CDR3 DNA follows: TGCGCCAGCAGCCAAGGGATTAGCGGGGGGAATGAGCAGTTCTTC.

The J gene is TRBJ2-1, the V gene TRBV7-2, with 9 bases fitting TRBD2. The CDR3 is 19 residues long. J lost 8 bases, V lost 0 bases, and 17 bases had no gene match. CDR1 SGHTA and CDR2 FQGNSA come from the germline V gene. CDR3 amino acids: CASSLALRWQVAGDHEQFF. As DNA, the CDR3 is TGTGCCAGCAGCTTAGCCCTACGCTGGCAAGTAGCGGGAGACCATGAGCAGTTCTTC.

V is TRBV27 and J is TRBJ2-7; 8 nucleotides agree with TRBD1. This CDR3 comprises 16 residues. Germline CDR1 is MNHEY and CDR2 is SMNVEV (reference sequence). The ends lost 5 bases at V and 6 bases at J; junction bases unmatched: 15. CDR3 nucleotide sequence: TGTGCCAGCAGTCCTATCGGTGGACAGGGAGGTCTCGAGCAGTACTTC. This sequence encodes CASSPIGGQGGLEQYF.

This clone turned up a few times. This chain joins TRBV30 and TRBJ1-5, with D hard to call. The CDR3 extends over 14 amino acids. Germline V gives CDR1 GTSNPN, CDR2 SVGIG (reference sequence). The V end was cut by 2 bases, the J end by 0 bases, with 8 bases between. Written as DNA, the CDR3 is TGTGCCTGGAGTTTGGCCAATAGCAATCAGCCCCAGCATTTT. Translated, it gives CAWSLANSNQPQHF.

This clone was recorded once. V and J are TRBV28 and TRBJ2-7, with D perhaps matching TRBD2 (6 bases). Germline assignment: CDR1 MDHEN and CDR2 SYDVKM. The CDR3 has 12 residues. Trimming shortened V by 4 bases and J by 4 bases, and 8 bases separated the two germline ends. The CDR3: CASSSAGYEQYF. CDR3 bases: TGTGCCAGCAGTTCTGCGGGGTACGAGCAGTACTTC.

The chain employs TRBV18 and TRBJ2-7; D is possibly TRBD1 or TRBD2 (5 bases each). The germline gives CDR1 KGHSH, CDR2 LQKENI. V lost 5 bases and J lost 2, with 13 bases in between. The CDR3 consists of 14 residues. In nucleotides, the CDR3 is TGTGCCAGCTCATCCACGGGACGCCCCTACGAGCAGTACGTC. Encoded protein: CASSSTGRPYEQYV.

This sequence joins TRBV4-3 and TRBJ2-2, with 8 nucleotides matching TRBD1. This CDR3 has 17 amino acids. Germline CDR1 is LGHNA and CDR2 is YSLEER. Germline trimming cut 1 base from V and 3 bases from J; bases unmatched to any gene: 7. DNA of the CDR3: TGCGCCAGCAGCCAAGCCTACAGGGGGGTAGACACCGGGGAGCTGTTTTTT. Its translation is CASSQAYRGVDTGELFF.

The J gene is TRBJ2-2, the V gene TRBV5-4; unclear D gene. This CDR3 is 12 amino acids long. Germline-derived CDR1 and CDR2 are SGHNT and YYREEE (reference sequence). With 3 bases removed from V and 2 bases from J, the gap between germline ends came to 2 bases. CDR3 protein: CASSSNTGELFF. The CDR3 region has the DNA TGTGCCAGCAGCTCTAACACCGGGGAGCTGTTTTTT.

The chain has TRBV7-9 and TRBJ1-2; tentatively, D is TRBD1 (6 bases). V lost 5 bases, J lost 5 bases, and 12 bases lay in between. The CDR3 extends over 13 amino acids. Germline V gives CDR1 SEHNR, CDR2 FQNEAQ (reference sequence). CDR3 in amino acids: CASSRQGLYGYTF. The CDR3 DNA follows: TGTGCCAGCAGCCGTCAGGGGCTATATGGCTACACCTTC.

The chain joins TRBV4-1 to TRBJ2-5; D is unclear. In germline, CDR1 is MGHRA, CDR2 YSYEKL. CDR3 length equals 17 residues. V gave up 2 bases and J gave up 5 bases, with 21 bases separating them. The CDR3: CASSQTKGPTERETQYF. CDR3 sequence (DNA): TGCGCCAGCAGCCAAACTAAGGGCCCCACAGAGAGGGAGACCCAGTACTTC.

This sequence joins TRBV6-5 and TRBJ1-1; D may be TRBD1 (5 bases). The V gene's germline CDR1 is MNHEY and CDR2 SVGAGI. Trimming left V 2 bases short and J 4 bases short, with 11 bases between. The CDR3 has 14 amino acids. CDR3 in DNA: TGTGCCAGCAGTTACGCCGAGGGGAGCACTGAAGCTTTCTTT. This sequence encodes CASSYAEGSTEAFF.

The chain joins TRBV28 to TRBJ2-3; 8 positions agree with TRBD1. Germline values: CDR1 MDHEN, CDR2 SYDVKM. The J segment lost 5 bases and the V segment lost 7 bases, leaving 11 bases of the junction unmatched. This CDR3 is built from 15 residues. Here the CDR3 reads CASTEGRGRVDTQYF. DNA of the CDR3: TGTGCCAGCACCGAGGGCAGGGGGCGCGTAGATACGCAGTATTTT.

In nucleotides, the CDR3 is TGCGCCAGCAGCCAAGAAAGTCTTGGCCAGCCCCAGCATTTT. This codes for CASSQESLGQPQHF. This sequence joins TRBV4-3 and TRBJ1-5; D not certain. The germline V gene encodes CDR1 LGHNA and CDR2 YSLEER. V was shortened by 0 bases and J by 7 bases, with 10 bases between the two germline ends. The CDR3 consists of 14 residues.

The chain links TRBV28 to TRBJ1-3; a weak D match, TRBD1 (5 bases). This CDR3 contains 15 residues. In germline, CDR1 is MDHEN, CDR2 SYDVKM. The V and J ends lost 6 bases and 1 base respectively, with 13 bases between them. The CDR3 DNA follows: TGTGCCAGCAGATGGACGGACACTTCTGGAAACACCATATATTTT. This translates into CASRWTDTSGNTIYF.

This clone was detected once. The chain combines TRBV6-5 with TRBJ1-3; D unclear. Deletions cut 2 bases from V and 1 base from J, with 6 bases between. Looked up from germline, CDR1 is MNHEY and CDR2 is SVGAGI. CDR3 length equals 14 residues. The CDR3 loop reads CASSYLQSGNTIYF. CDR3 nucleotide sequence: TGTGCCAGCAGTTACCTACAGTCTGGAAACACCATATATTTT.